These 31 T cell receptor beta chains originate from one sample sequenced in a study of T cells in Graves' hyperthyroidism and ophthalmopathy. RNA transcripts served as the template for amplifying TCR beta CDR3 regions. The HTBI set primed first-round TCR CDR3 RT-PCR. TCRdb re-analysed the multiplex PCR reads in MiXCR, keeping a single row per CDR3 protein. The table lists hundreds of thousands of distinct CDR3 sequences, roughly 16% of them singletons, with around 4% in the top ten. Sequencing input: blood. The receptors here all came from a woman in her twenties or thirties with Graves' hyperthyroidism.

This clonotype was seen ten or more times. The chain is built from TRBV2 and TRBJ2-7; the D gene is possibly TRBD2 (5 bases). Trimming shortened V by 1 base and J by 5 bases, and 9 bases separated the two germline ends. Germline CDR1 is SNHLY and CDR2 is FYNNEI. CDR3 length equals 13 residues. This CDR3 is CASSEGAGDEQYF. In DNA, the CDR3 is TGTGCCAGCAGTGAAGGGGCGGGCGACGAGCAGTACTTC.

This clonotype was found many times. The gene calls are TRBV20-1 and TRBJ2-1; no definite D call. The germline gives CDR1 DFQATT, CDR2 SNEGSKA (reference sequence). Trimming pared 2 bases from V and 8 bases from J, leaving 19 bases between. The CDR3 runs to 15 residues. CDR3 protein: CSARNWRSSQDEQFF. CDR3 DNA sequence: TGCAGTGCTAGAAATTGGCGGAGTTCGCAGGATGAGCAGTTCTTC.

This clonotype came up a few times. The rearrangement joins TRBV6-1 to TRBJ2-6, with D possibly TRBD1 on 5 matching bases. This CDR3 contains 15 residues. Trimming took off 4 bases at V and 1 base at J, with 8 bases between the two ends. Germline V gives CDR1 MNHNS, CDR2 SASEGT. This CDR3 reads CASSVAGSGANVLTF. CDR3 bases: TGTGCCAGCAGTGTTGCAGGGTCTGGGGCCAACGTCCTGACTTTC.

Only a few counts were recorded for this clonotype. V is TRBV28 and J is TRBJ1-5; 8 bases fit TRBD1. V lost 10 bases, J lost 7 bases, and 15 bases stayed unmatched. The CDR3 is 15 residues long. Germline-derived CDR1 and CDR2 are MDHEN and SYDVKM. CDR3 bases: TGTGCCACCACGATCTTGGACAGGGAACGGCAGCCCCAGCATTTT. It translates to CATTILDRERQPQHF.

This clonotype was observed a few times. J is TRBJ2-1 and V is TRBV7-9; 11 bases fit TRBD2. The V and J ends lost 1 base and 0 bases, in that order; junction bases with no gene match: 17. This CDR3 region has 22 residues. The germline V gene encodes CDR1 SEHNR and CDR2 FQNEAQ (reference sequence). The CDR3 region is CASSLVGSLAGGPRGSYNEQFF. CDR3 sequence (DNA): TGTGCCAGCAGCTTAGTAGGGAGCTTAGCGGGAGGGCCACGGGGCTCCTACAATGAGCAGTTCTTC.

As concerns this clonotype: A much larger clone lies one base from this, so it may be a read error. V usage is TRBV10-1 and J usage is TRBJ2-7; 10 bases agree with TRBD1. The CDR3 runs to 16 residues. Germline lookup yields CDR1 WNHNN and CDR2 SYGVQD (reference sequence). The CDR3, as DNA: TGCGCCAACAGTGAGTTTGGGACAGGGGCTTCCCACGAGCAGTACTTC. Residues: CANSEFGTGASHEQYF.

In this sample, this clonotype turned up a few times. Here the CDR3 DNA reads TGTGCCAGTAGTATCCAGACAGGTTTCAATCAGCCCCAGCATTTT. As protein: CASSIQTGFNQPQHF. The chain links TRBV19 to TRBJ1-5; D may be TRBD1 (6 bases). Deletions cut 3 bases from V and 3 bases from J, with 12 bases between. The CDR3 is 15 residues long. Per the germline V gene, CDR1 is LNHDA and CDR2 is SQIVND (reference sequence).

V usage is TRBV10-1 and J usage is TRBJ2-5; D is uncertain. This CDR3 region has 15 residues. Trimming took off 0 bases at V and 4 bases at J, with 12 bases between the two ends. The germline V gene encodes CDR1 WNHNN and CDR2 SYGVQD (reference sequence). The CDR3 loop reads CASSESPARGETQYF. The CDR3 nucleotides are TGCGCCAGCAGTGAGTCCCCGGCTAGAGGAGAGACCCAGTACTTC.

Ten or more counts support this clonotype. The chain couples TRBV20-1 to TRBJ2-7; the match to TRBD2 covers 9 bases. Germline CDR1 reads DFQATT; CDR2 reads SNEGSKA (reference sequence). The V segment lost 3 bases and the J segment 5 bases; nucleotides outside the gene matches: 11. The CDR3 is 15 amino acids. The CDR3 spells CSARGTGGRGDEQYF. The CDR3 DNA follows: TGCAGTGCTAGGGGGACTGGCGGGAGGGGGGACGAGCAGTACTTC.

In its sample, this clonotype was seen many times. V and J are TRBV30 and TRBJ2-7; 10 bases agree with TRBD2. Losses at the gene ends were 5 bases for V and 0 bases for J; bases not matched to a gene: 7. Germline CDR1 reads GTSNPN; CDR2 reads SVGIG (reference sequence). The CDR3 consists of 15 residues. The CDR3, as DNA: TGTGCCTGGGGACTTAGCGGGAGGCCCTCCTACGAGCAGTACTTC. This encodes CAWGLSGRPSYEQYF. Supplemented by reference TRBV30 and TRBJ2-7, the full variable domain reads SQTIHQWPATLVQPVGSPLSLECTVEGTSNPNLYWYRQAAGRGLQLLFYSVGIGQISSEVPQNLSASRPQDRQFILSSKKLLLSDSGFYLCAWGLSGRPSYEQYFGPGTRLTVT.

The chain links TRBV4-1 to TRBJ2-7; 8 bases line up with TRBD1. Germline V gene sequence: CDR1 MGHRA, CDR2 YSYEKL. CDR3 length: 16 residues. V lost 4 bases and J lost 4; bases outside the gene matches: 12. Here the CDR3 DNA reads TGCGCCAGCAGCCCAGAACCCGACAGGGGAGGTTACGAGCAGTACTTC. It yields the protein CASSPEPDRGGYEQYF.

This chain uses TRBV29-1 with TRBJ1-2, with a tentative D call TRBD1 (5 bases). The ends were cut back, 3 bases at V and 2 bases at J, with 7 bases in the middle. Germline CDR1 SQVTM, CDR2 ANQGSEA. CDR3 length: 12 amino acids. CDR3 protein: CSVDKGNYGYTF. The CDR3 DNA follows: TGCAGCGTTGATAAGGGGAACTATGGCTACACCTTC. The variable domain in full, completed from reference TRBV29-1 and TRBJ1-2, reads SAVISQKPSRDICQRGTSLTIQCQVDSQVTMMFWYRQQPGQSLTLIATANQGSEATYESGFVIDKFPISRPNLTFSTLTVSNMSPEDSSIYLCSVDKGNYGYTFGSGTRLTVV.

This clonotype was picked up many times. The chain has TRBV28 and TRBJ2-7; D gene unclear. V was shortened by 6 bases and J by 2 bases, with 11 bases between the two germline ends. The CDR3 extends over 13 amino acids. The germline V gene has CDR1 MDHEN and CDR2 SYDVKM. CDR3 in amino acids: CASSSGSAYEQYF. The CDR3 DNA reads TGTGCCAGCAGCTCCGGAAGTGCCTACGAGCAGTACTTC.

The chain links TRBV6-1 to TRBJ2-2; tentatively, D is TRBD2 (5 bases). The CDR3 length is 16 residues. CDR1 and CDR2 (germline): MNHNS, SASEGT. The V end was cut by 7 bases, the J end by 6 bases, with 21 bases between. CDR3 amino acids: CASKELGRLPAGELFF. The CDR3 DNA follows: TGTGCCAGCAAAGAACTAGGACGGCTTCCGGCCGGGGAGCTGTTTTTT.

For this clonotype: This may come from a read error, since a much larger clone is one base off. The chain employs TRBV9 and TRBJ2-1; 11 bases align to TRBD2. The end of the DNA fits TRBJ2-7 better, so the J call may be wrong. The CDR3 covers 16 residues. Germline values: CDR1 SGDLS, CDR2 YYNGEE. CDR3 region: CASSLSTSGNYNEQYF. The DNA for the CDR3 is TGTGCCAGCAGCCTTTCGACTAGCGGGAACTACAATGAGCAGTACTTC.

This clonotype has more than one count but fewer than ten. The CDR3 bases are TGTGCCAGCGGACCATACACAGGGGATAGCAATCAGCCCCAGCATTTT. Translating gives CASGPYTGDSNQPQHF. The chain employs TRBV5-8 and TRBJ1-5, with 7 bases that match TRBD1. CDR1 and CDR2 (germline): SGHTS, YDEGEE. V lost 7 bases to trimming and J lost 0 bases; unmatched junction nucleotides: 10. The CDR3 is made up of 16 amino acids.

This clonotype was found many times. The V and J genes are TRBV7-6 and TRBJ2-3, with 15 bases lining up with TRBD2. Germline loops: CDR1 SGHVS, CDR2 FNYEAQ. J gave up 7 bases and V 4 bases, and 9 bases lay outside the gene matches. CDR3 size: 17 residues. As DNA, the CDR3 is TGTGCCAGCAGCTCAGGACTAGCGGGAGGGCATATGAATACGCAGTATTTT. Its protein is CASSSGLAGGHMNTQYF.

This clonotype was seen many times. V usage is TRBV11-2 and J usage is TRBJ2-5; 9 nucleotides match TRBD1. Trimming cost V 5 bases and J 7 bases; bases outside gene matches: 11. Germline-derived CDR1 and CDR2 are SGHAT and FQNNGV. The CDR3 loop spans 15 amino acids. CDR3 bases: TGTGCCAGCAGCCAGTTCTGGGGACAGGGTGCGACCCAGTACTTC. This codes for CASSQFWGQGATQYF.

This clonotype was recorded at least ten times. The junction differs from germline at one of its ends, possibly a read error. The gene calls are TRBV5-1 and TRBJ2-6, with unresolved D. CDR3 size: 15 residues. Germline lookup yields CDR1 SGHRS and CDR2 YFSETQ. CDR3 loop: CASRLDISGANVLTF. The CDR3 region has the DNA TGCGCCAGCAGATTGGATATATCTGGGGCCAACGTCCTGACTTTC.

The CDR3 DNA reads as TGTGCCAGCAGTTACGGGAGCCGGATCTCTGGAAACACCATATATTTT. This gives the protein CASSYGSRISGNTIYF. This chain connects TRBV28 to TRBJ1-3; D remains unclear. Trimming pared 4 bases from V and 0 bases from J, leaving 13 bases between. The CDR3 runs to 16 residues. Germline CDR1 MDHEN, CDR2 SYDVKM.

This clonotype was counted many times. The genes are TRBV12-3 or TRBV12-4 and TRBJ1-1; D uncertain. The CDR3 runs to 11 residues. Trimming pared 6 bases from V and 7 bases from J, leaving 9 bases between. CDR3 region: CASSTHSEAFF. The CDR3 bases are TGTGCCAGCAGCACCCACAGTGAAGCTTTCTTT.

This clonotype has at least ten counts. The CDR3 region has the DNA TGTGCCAGCAGCCCACTGCTAGCGGAGCTCTACAATGAGCAGTTCTTC. This encodes CASSPLLAELYNEQFF. The chain uses TRBV7-2 and TRBJ2-1; 7 bases are shared with TRBD2. V trimming: 5 bases; J trimming: 3 bases; junction bases outside the gene matches: 10. Germline CDR1 and CDR2: SGHTA and FQGNSA. The CDR3 sequence is 16 residues long.

This clonotype was recorded many times. Here the CDR3 DNA reads TGTGCCAGCAGTTTAGAGGGGGGAGTGGCCTACGAGCAGTACTTC. Its protein product is CASSLEGGVAYEQYF. This sequence joins TRBV27 and TRBJ2-7; D tentatively reads TRBD1 or TRBD2 (6 bases each). V was cut by 2 bases and J by 2 bases, with 13 bases left in between. Germline CDR1 and CDR2: MNHEY and SMNVEV (reference sequence). The CDR3 has 15 residues.

The gene calls are TRBV7-9 and TRBJ2-5; 8 bases map to TRBD1. Germline V gene sequence: CDR1 SEHNR, CDR2 FQNEAQ (reference sequence). Trimming cost V 5 bases and J 4 bases; bases outside gene matches: 6. The CDR3 is made up of 14 amino acids. This chain's CDR3 is CASSQEDRAETQYF. The CDR3 DNA follows: TGTGCCAGCAGCCAGGAGGACAGGGCAGAGACCCAGTACTTC.

This clonotype was found many times. The CDR3 nucleotides read TGTGCCAGCAGTTTCCCCAGGGTGGGCTATGGCTACACCTTC. Its translation: CASSFPRVGYGYTF. The V and J genes are TRBV28 and TRBJ1-2; weak D call: TRBD1 (5 bases). CDR1 MDHEN and CDR2 SYDVKM come from the germline V gene. V dropped 3 bases and J dropped 4 bases, with 12 bases sitting between them. The CDR3 length is 14 residues.

V gene TRBV5-1 combines with J gene TRBJ2-3, with TRBD1 matching 12 bases. CDR1 is SGHRS, CDR2 YFSETQ, per germline. The V gene end was trimmed by 4 bases and the J gene end by 4 bases; junction bases not matched to a gene: 4. The CDR3 spans 15 residues. The CDR3 reads CASSRGQGAADTQYF. The CDR3 nucleotides read TGCGCCAGCAGCAGGGGACAGGGGGCGGCAGATACGCAGTATTTT.

The chain couples TRBV19 to TRBJ2-3, with 11 nucleotides matching TRBD2. The CDR3 sequence is 17 residues long. CDR1 is LNHDA and CDR2 is SQIVND in the germline V gene (reference sequence). V shed 1 base and J 6 bases; nucleotides not matched to a gene: 9. The CDR3 DNA reads TGTGCCAGTAGTATAGGGAGAGGTAGCGGGAGGGCCGATACGCAGTATTTT. Translating gives CASSIGRGSGRADTQYF.

Comments on this clonotype: Germline and junction disagree at one end, which may indicate a read error. The chain couples TRBV27 to TRBJ2-3; 12 nucleotides line up with TRBD2. The CDR3 has 17 amino acids. CDR1 MNHEY and CDR2 SMNVEV come from the germline V gene (reference sequence). In DNA, the CDR3 is TGTGCCGGCAGTTTATCCCGGACTAGCGGGAAGGTAGATACGCAGTATTTT. Translating it yields CAGSLSRTSGKVDTQYF.

The chain joins TRBV2 to TRBJ2-2; TRBD1 aligns across 9 bases. Germline V gene lookup returns CDR1 SNHLY and CDR2 FYNNEI. The CDR3 covers 13 residues. Losses at the gene ends were 7 bases for V and 6 bases for J; bases not matched to a gene: 3. CDR3 nucleotides: TGTGCCAGCAAGGGACAGGGTTCCGGGGAGCTGTTTTTT. Translated: CASKGQGSGELFF.

This clonotype has just a few counts. V and J are TRBV20-1 and TRBJ2-5; 12 positions agree with TRBD2. The CDR3 is 14 residues long. V was pared by 2 bases and J by 4 bases, with 2 bases of the junction left unmatched. CDR1 and CDR2 (germline): DFQATT, SNEGSKA (reference sequence). CDR3 nucleotides: TGCAGTGCTAGATCTAGCGGGGGGGGAGAGACCCAGTACTTC. Amino acids: CSARSSGGGETQYF.

This clonotype occurred many times. The chain links TRBV27 to TRBJ1-5; D might be TRBD1 (6 bases). From germline, CDR1 is MNHEY and CDR2 SMNVEV (reference sequence). Trimming took 5 bases from V and 2 from J, leaving 16 bases between them. The CDR3 extends over 16 amino acids. CDR3 region: CASSPSTGMGNQPQHF. The DNA of the CDR3 is TGTGCCAGCAGTCCCTCTACAGGGATGGGCAATCAGCCCCAGCATTTT.